The following is a TCR beta chain sequence with its context. Antigen unknown. A junction boundary mismatches the germline segment, possibly from a read error. The V gene's germline CDR1 is DFQATT and CDR2 SNEGSKA (reference sequence). This CDR3 spans 10 amino acids. Assay used: immunoSEQ multiplex PCR; TCRdb lists only in-frame clones, some missing. The sample has about 59,000 clones, approximately 87% seen once; the top ten hold around 0.4%. This specimen comes from a study of OX40 agonist ivuxolimab in advanced cancers. General study findings and limits: Compared with others, partial responders at 0.1-3.0 mg/kg displayed clonal expansion among the lowest.

The chain recombines TRBV20-1 with TRBJ2-1; D is unclear. The receptor comes from an adult with an advanced solid tumor such as melanoma, head and neck, liver or kidney cancer. This material consisted of CD4+ or CD8+ T cells sorted from blood, taken in a trial of the OX40 agonist ivuxolimab. This CDR3 is CSARVREQLF. In nucleotides, the CDR3 is TGCAGTGCTAGAGTTAGAGAGCAGCTCTTC.